Listed here is a single T cell receptor beta chain. Self-reported history from a screening survey and questionnaire set each donor's cohort. Each recovered donor of Cohort 3 presented with two negative PCRs, clearance, or symptom resolution. This sample was included in a study of blood T cell repertoires in COVID-19. In the source study's methods: Amplification with reference gene primers provided the estimates of nucleated cell counts. Produced via immunoSEQ multiplex PCR; TCRdb's table is partial and in-frame only. From that table come the V and J calls and clone size; the DNA was used to work out D and trimming. Of hundreds of thousands of clones in the sample, more than 75% were seen once. The receptor was isolated from a woman between 45 and 65 years old who had recovered from COVID-19. The sequencing sample was made of PBMCs or T cells enriched from blood (not recorded which).

The CDR3 protein is CASSSYFTDRGLNGYTF. CDR3 sequence (DNA): TGTGCCAGCAGCTCATACTTTACGGACAGGGGGCTGAATGGCTACACCTTC. The chain uses TRBV7-6 and TRBJ1-2; 11 positions agree with TRBD1. CDR1 is SGHVS and CDR2 is FNYEAQ in the germline V gene. The CDR3 is made up of 17 amino acids. Trimming at V came to 4 bases and at J to 6 bases, leaving 13 bases not matched to a gene.